A selection of T cell receptor beta chains follows, all from one sample in a study of T cell changes during pregnancy in multiple sclerosis. This table comes from immunoSEQ multiplex PCR, and its TCRdb copy is limited to in-frame clones, with some not included. The repertoire holds around 110,000 clones, around 90% seen once, with 0.65% to 0.9% in the top ten. Sample: peripheral blood, taken in the third trimester of pregnancy. These receptors were obtained from a female donor in good health, enrolled as a control in a pregnancy study. Each CDR3 is given with its conserved first and last residue. The order of the fields is CDR3 protein, CDR3 DNA, V gene, clone size, J gene, D gene. A D gene is named only where the DNA matches it firmly. Clone size appears in some rows only: once, few, many, or a class for an expanded clone.

cdr3_aa: CASSQVHSTYHSPLHF
cdr3_nt: TGCGCCAGCAGTCAAGTTCACAGCACCTACCATTCACCCCTCCACTTT
v_call: TRBV23-1
clone_size: NA
j_call: TRBJ1-6
d_call: NA

cdr3_aa: CASSLVRLATYEQYF
cdr3_nt: TGTGCCAGCAGCTTAGTTCGACTAGCGACCTACGAGCAGTACTTC
v_call: TRBV11-2
clone_size: NA
j_call: TRBJ2-7
d_call: TRBD2

cdr3_aa: CASSPRTGRREKLFF
cdr3_nt: TGTGCCAGCAGTCCGCGGACAGGGAGGCGGGAAAAACTGTTTTTT
v_call: TRBV6-5
clone_size: NA
j_call: TRBJ1-4
d_call: TRBD1

cdr3_aa: CASTHRLAGGKDTQYF
cdr3_nt: TGTGCCAGCACCCACAGACTAGCGGGGGGTAAAGATACGCAGTATTTT
v_call: TRBV21-1
clone_size: NA
j_call: TRBJ2-3
d_call: NA

cdr3_aa: CASSPRLAEQNEQFF
cdr3_nt: TGTGCCAGCAGCCCTCGACTAGCAGAACAAAATGAGCAGTTCTTC
v_call: TRBV9
clone_size: NA
j_call: TRBJ2-1
d_call: TRBD2

cdr3_aa: CASTLVGALQETQYF
cdr3_nt: TGCGCCAGCACCCTGGTAGGGGCGCTCCAAGAGACCCAGTACTTC
v_call: TRBV5-1
clone_size: NA
j_call: TRBJ2-5
d_call: NA

cdr3_aa: CASSPTSGGEAETQYF
cdr3_nt: TGTGCCAGCTCACCGACTAGCGGGGGGGAAGCAGAGACCCAGTACTTC
v_call: TRBV18
clone_size: NA
j_call: TRBJ2-5
d_call: TRBD2

cdr3_aa: CASSIRTGHSYNEQFF
cdr3_nt: TGTGCCAGCAGCATCAGGACAGGGCACTCCTACAATGAGCAGTTCTTC
v_call: TRBV7-2
clone_size: NA
j_call: TRBJ2-1
d_call: TRBD1

cdr3_aa: CASSLTGVSRGNTIYF
cdr3_nt: TGTGCCAGCAGCTTGACAGGAGTGTCTCGTGGAAACACCATATATTTT
v_call: TRBV7-3
clone_size: NA
j_call: TRBJ1-3
d_call: NA

cdr3_aa: CASSQGPLGQGYSYEQYF
cdr3_nt: TGCGCCAGCAGCCAAGGCCCCCTGGGACAGGGGTATAGCTACGAGCAGTACTTC
v_call: TRBV4-3
clone_size: NA
j_call: TRBJ2-7
d_call: TRBD1

cdr3_aa: CASSRILRDRDQETQYF
cdr3_nt: TGCGCCAGCAGCCGCATTCTTCGGGACAGGGACCAAGAGACCCAGTACTTC
v_call: TRBV4-3
clone_size: NA
j_call: TRBJ2-5
d_call: TRBD1

cdr3_aa: CASSYSGADTEAFF
cdr3_nt: TGTGCCAGCAGTTACTCGGGCGCAGACACTGAAGCTTTCTTT
v_call: TRBV6-5
clone_size: NA
j_call: TRBJ1-1
d_call: NA

cdr3_aa: CASSKVELGTNETKETQYF
cdr3_nt: TGTGCCAGCAGCAAAGTCGAGTTGGGGACTAACGAAACCAAAGAGACCCAGTACTTC
v_call: TRBV21-1
clone_size: NA
j_call: TRBJ2-5
d_call: NA

cdr3_aa: CASTTGQQDGYTF
cdr3_nt: TGTGCCAGTACCACGGGACAGCAGGACGGCTACACCTTC
v_call: TRBV19
clone_size: NA
j_call: TRBJ1-2
d_call: TRBD1

cdr3_aa: CASSTGQVGYTF
cdr3_nt: TGTGCCAGCAGCACGGGACAGGTCGGCTACACCTTC
v_call: TRBV7-9
clone_size: NA
j_call: TRBJ1-2
d_call: TRBD1

cdr3_aa: CASTQGEDYGYTF
cdr3_nt: TGTGCCAGCACCCAGGGTGAAGATTATGGCTACACCTTC
v_call: TRBV6-5
clone_size: NA
j_call: TRBJ1-2
d_call: NA

cdr3_aa: CASSLAGVVNTEAFF
cdr3_nt: TGTGCCAGCAGCTTAGCAGGAGTTGTGAACACTGAAGCTTTCTTT
v_call: TRBV7-2
clone_size: once
j_call: TRBJ1-1
d_call: NA